This T cell receptor (beta chain) was obtained from a study of tumor-infiltrating lymphocytes in primary liver carcinoma. About the study: Staging placed the tumors at T1-T3 N0M0, and they measured about 4.2 to 11 cm across.

General study findings and limits: The top-250-clone fraction was significantly higher in tumors than in blood (p = 0.039). Tumor region pairs shared more overlap than did tumor-adjacent and tumor-blood pairs.

As to this clonotype: Its cognate antigen is unknown. One end of the junction is discordant with germline, which a read error may explain.

The template, approximately 500 ng total RNA, yielded TCR beta cDNA made with a constant-region primer. Modified slightly, ARM-PCR produced TCR beta libraries over three nested multiplex PCR rounds. MiXCR was run by TCRdb on the multiplex PCR reads, yielding one entry per CDR3 protein. Of approximately 190,000 distinct CDR3 sequences detected, roughly 80% appear once; the ten largest clones hold 15% to 20%. Total RNA and DNA came together from roughly 20-30 mg of bulk tissue without cell sorting. Tumor samples all exceeded 80% viable tumor cells. Sequencing input: tumor tissue from primary liver carcinoma. The receptor was isolated from a man in his forties or fifties with primary liver carcinoma and hepatitis B virus infection.

CDR3 amino acids: CATSEIGGHYTDAQYF. CDR3 bases: TGTGCCACCAGTGAAATAGGAGGACACTACACAGATGCGCAGTATTTT. The chain joins TRBV6-1 to TRBJ2-3; D is tentatively TRBD1 or TRBD2 (5 bases each). Per germline, CDR1 MNHNS and CDR2 SASEGT. This CDR3 comprises 16 residues.